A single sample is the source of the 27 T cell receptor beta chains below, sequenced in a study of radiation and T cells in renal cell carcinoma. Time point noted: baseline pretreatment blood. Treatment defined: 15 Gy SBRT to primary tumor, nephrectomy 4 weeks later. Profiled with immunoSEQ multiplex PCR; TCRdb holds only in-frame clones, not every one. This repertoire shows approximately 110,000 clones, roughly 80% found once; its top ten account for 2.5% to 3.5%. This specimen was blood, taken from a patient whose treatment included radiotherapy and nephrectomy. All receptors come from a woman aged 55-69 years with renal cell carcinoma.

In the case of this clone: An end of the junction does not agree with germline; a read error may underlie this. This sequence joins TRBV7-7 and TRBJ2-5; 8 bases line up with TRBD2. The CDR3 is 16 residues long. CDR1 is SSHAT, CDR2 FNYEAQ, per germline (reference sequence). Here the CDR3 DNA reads TGTGCTAGCAGCTTAGGAGGCAGCGGGAGTGCAGAGACCCAGTACTTC. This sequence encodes CASSLGGSGSAETQYF.

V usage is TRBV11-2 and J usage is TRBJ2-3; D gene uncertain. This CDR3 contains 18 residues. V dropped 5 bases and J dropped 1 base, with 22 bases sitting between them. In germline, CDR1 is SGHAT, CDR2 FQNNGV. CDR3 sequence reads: CASSPERSVSTGTDTQYF. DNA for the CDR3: TGTGCCAGCAGCCCCGAAAGGAGCGTATCTACTGGCACAGATACGCAGTATTTT.

The CDR3 DNA reads as TGTGCCAGCACCCCGAGCTTTGGACATAACACTGAAGCTTTCTTT. It is translated as CASTPSFGHNTEAFF. This chain links TRBV6-6 with TRBJ1-1, with D possibly matching TRBD1 (5 bases). The CDR3 consists of 15 residues. Germline CDR1 MNHNY, CDR2 SVGAGI (reference sequence). V lost 7 bases to trimming and J lost 2 bases, with 17 bases between them.

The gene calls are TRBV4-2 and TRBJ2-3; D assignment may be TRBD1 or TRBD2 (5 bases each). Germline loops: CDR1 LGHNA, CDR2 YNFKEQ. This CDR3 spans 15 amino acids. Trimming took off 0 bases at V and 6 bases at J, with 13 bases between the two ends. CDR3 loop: CASSQDGTRGDTQYF. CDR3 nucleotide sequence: TGTGCCAGCAGCCAAGATGGGACGAGGGGCGATACGCAGTATTTT.

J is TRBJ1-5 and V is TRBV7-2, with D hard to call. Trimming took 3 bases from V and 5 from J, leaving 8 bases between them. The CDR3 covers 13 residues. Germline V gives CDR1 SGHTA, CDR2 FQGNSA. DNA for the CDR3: TGTGCCAGCAGCTTGACTCAGGATCAGCCCCAGCATTTT. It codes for CASSLTQDQPQHF.

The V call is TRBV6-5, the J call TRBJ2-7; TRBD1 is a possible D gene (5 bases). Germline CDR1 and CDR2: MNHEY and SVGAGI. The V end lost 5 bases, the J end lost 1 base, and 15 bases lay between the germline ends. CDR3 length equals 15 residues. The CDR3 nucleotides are TGTGCCAGCAGTGCATTAGGGGCCCCTTCCTACGAGCAGTACTTC. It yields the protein CASSALGAPSYEQYF.

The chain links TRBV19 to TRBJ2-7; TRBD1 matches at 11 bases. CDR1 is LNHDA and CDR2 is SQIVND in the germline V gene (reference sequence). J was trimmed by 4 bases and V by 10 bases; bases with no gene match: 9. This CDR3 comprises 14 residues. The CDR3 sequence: CATSVDRGPYEQYF. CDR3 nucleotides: TGTGCCACCAGCGTGGACAGGGGGCCATACGAGCAGTACTTC.

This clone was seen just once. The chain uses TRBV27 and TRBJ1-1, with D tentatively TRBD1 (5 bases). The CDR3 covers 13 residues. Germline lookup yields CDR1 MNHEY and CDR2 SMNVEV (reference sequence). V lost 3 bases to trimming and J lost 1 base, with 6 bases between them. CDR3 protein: CASSFGGNTEAFF. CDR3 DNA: TGTGCCAGCAGTTTCGGGGGGAACACTGAAGCTTTCTTT.

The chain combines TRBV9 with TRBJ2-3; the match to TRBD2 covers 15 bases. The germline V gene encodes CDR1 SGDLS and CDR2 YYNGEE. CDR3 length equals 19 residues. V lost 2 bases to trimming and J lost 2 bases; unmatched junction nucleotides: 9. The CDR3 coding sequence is TGTGCCAGCAGCGTTAAACCGGGACTAGCGGGGGGCCCCACAGATACGCAGTATTTT. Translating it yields CASSVKPGLAGGPTDTQYF.

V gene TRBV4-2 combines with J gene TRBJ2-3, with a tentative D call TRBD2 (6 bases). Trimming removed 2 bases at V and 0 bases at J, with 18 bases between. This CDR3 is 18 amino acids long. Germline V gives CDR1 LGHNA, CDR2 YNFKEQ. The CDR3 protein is CASSQRILLGGSTDTQYF. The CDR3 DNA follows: TGTGCCAGCAGCCAACGGATACTACTGGGAGGTAGCACAGATACGCAGTATTTT.

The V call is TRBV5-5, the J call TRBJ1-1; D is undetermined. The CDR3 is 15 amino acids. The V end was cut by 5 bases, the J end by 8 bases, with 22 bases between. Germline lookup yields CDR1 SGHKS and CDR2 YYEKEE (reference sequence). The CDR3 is CASRKEGSPVREAFF. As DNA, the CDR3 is TGTGCCAGCAGAAAGGAGGGCAGTCCGGTCAGGGAAGCTTTCTTT.

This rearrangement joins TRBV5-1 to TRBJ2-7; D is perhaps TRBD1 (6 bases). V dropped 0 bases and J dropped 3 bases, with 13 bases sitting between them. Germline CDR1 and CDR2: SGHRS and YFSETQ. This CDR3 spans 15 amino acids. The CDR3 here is CASSLAGQKIYEQYF. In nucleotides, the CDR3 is TGCGCCAGCAGCTTGGCCGGACAGAAGATCTACGAGCAGTACTTC.

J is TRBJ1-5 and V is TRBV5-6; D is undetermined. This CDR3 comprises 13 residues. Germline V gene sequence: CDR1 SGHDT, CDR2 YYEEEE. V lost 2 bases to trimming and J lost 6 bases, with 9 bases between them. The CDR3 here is CASSFGNGQPQHF. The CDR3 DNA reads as TGTGCCAGCAGCTTCGGGAATGGTCAGCCCCAGCATTTT.

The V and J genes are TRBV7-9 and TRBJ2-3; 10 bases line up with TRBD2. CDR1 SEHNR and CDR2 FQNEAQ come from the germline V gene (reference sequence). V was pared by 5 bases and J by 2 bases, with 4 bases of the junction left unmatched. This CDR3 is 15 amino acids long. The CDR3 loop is CASSLTSGSTDTQYF. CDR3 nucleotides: TGTGCCAGCAGCCTGACTAGCGGGTCCACAGATACGCAGTATTTT.

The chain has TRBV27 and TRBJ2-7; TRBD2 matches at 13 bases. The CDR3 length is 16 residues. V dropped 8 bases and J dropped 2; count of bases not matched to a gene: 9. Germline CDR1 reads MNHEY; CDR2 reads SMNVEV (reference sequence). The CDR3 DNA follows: TGTGCCAGCTTTGGACTAGCGGGAGTCGGCGCCTACGAGCAGTACTTC. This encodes CASFGLAGVGAYEQYF.

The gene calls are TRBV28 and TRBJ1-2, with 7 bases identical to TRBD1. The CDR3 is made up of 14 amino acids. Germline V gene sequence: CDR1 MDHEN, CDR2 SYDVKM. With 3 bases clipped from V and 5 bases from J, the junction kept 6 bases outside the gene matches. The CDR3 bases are TGTGCCAGCAGTTTCGCGGTCAGGGGGTATGGCTACACCTTC. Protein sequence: CASSFAVRGYGYTF.

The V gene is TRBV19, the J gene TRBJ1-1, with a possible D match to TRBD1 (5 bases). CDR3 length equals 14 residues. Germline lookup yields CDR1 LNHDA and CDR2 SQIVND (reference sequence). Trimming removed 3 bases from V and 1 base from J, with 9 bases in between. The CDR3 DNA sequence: TGTGCCAGTAGTATGCAGGGCCCGAACACTGAAGCTTTCTTT. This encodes CASSMQGPNTEAFF.

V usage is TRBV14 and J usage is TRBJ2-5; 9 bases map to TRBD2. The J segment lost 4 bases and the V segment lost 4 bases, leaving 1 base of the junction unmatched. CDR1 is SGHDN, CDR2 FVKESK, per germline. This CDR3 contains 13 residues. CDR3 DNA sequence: TGTGCCAGCAGCCCACTAGCGGGAGAGACCCAGTACTTC. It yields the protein CASSPLAGETQYF.

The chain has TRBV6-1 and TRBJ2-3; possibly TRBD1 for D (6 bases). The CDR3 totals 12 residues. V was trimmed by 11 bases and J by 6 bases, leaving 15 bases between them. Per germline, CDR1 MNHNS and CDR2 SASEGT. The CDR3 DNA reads TGTGCCGGCGGACAGCTTGGGGATACGCAGTATTTT. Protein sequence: CAGGQLGDTQYF.

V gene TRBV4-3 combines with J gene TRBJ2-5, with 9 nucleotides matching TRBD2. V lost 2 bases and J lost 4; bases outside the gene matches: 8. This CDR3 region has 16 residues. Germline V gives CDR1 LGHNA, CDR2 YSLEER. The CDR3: CASSQFGPAGGETQYF. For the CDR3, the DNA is TGCGCCAGCAGCCAATTTGGCCCAGCGGGAGGAGAGACCCAGTACTTC.

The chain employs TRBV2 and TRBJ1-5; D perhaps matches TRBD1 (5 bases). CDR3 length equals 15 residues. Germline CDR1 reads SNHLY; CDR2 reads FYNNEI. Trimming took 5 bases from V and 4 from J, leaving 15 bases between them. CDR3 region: CASSLTGGSNQPQHF. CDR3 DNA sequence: TGTGCCAGCAGTCTTACAGGTGGCTCTAATCAGCCCCAGCATTTT.

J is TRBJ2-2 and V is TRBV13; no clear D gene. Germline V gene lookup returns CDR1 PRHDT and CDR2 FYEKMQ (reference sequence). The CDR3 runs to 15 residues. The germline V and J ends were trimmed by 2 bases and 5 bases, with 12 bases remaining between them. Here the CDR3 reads CASSLRSHITGELFF. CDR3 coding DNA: TGTGCCAGCAGCTTACGGTCCCATATTACCGGGGAGCTGTTTTTT. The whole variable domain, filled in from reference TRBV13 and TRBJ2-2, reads AAGVIQSPRHLIKEKRETATLKCYPIPRHDTVYWYQQGPGQDPQFLISFYEKMQSDKGSIPDRFSAQQFSDYHSELNMSSLELGDSALYFCASSLRSHITGELFFGEGSRLTVL.

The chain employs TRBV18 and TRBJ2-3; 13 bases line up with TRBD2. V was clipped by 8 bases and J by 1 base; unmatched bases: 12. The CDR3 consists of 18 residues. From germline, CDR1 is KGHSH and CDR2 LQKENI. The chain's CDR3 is CASPPRGGLAGGTDTQYF. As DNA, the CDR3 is TGTGCCAGCCCCCCCCGGGGCGGACTAGCGGGGGGCACAGATACGCAGTATTTT.

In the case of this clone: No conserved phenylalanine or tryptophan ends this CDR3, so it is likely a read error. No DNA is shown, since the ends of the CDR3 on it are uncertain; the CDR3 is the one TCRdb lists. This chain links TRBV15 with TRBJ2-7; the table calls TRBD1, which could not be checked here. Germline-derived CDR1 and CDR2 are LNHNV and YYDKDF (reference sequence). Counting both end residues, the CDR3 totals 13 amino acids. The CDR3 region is CATSRDLGQGALL.

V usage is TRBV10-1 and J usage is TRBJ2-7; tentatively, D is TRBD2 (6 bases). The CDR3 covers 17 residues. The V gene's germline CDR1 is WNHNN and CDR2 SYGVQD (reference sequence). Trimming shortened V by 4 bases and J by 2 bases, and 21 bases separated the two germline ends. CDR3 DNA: TGCGCCAGCAGTGCCCCCATATGTACGGGGGAGACCTACGAGCAGTACTTC. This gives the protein CASSAPICTGETYEQYF.

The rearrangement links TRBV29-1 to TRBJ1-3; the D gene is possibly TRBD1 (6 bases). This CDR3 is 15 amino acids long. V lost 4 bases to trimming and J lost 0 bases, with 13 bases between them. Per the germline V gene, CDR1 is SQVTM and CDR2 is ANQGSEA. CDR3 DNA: TGCAGCGTTGCGGCGGGACATAGCTCTGGAAACACCATATATTTT. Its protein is CSVAAGHSSGNTIYF.

As DNA, the CDR3 is TGTGCCAGCAGCAAACAGGGACGCACAGATACGCAGTATTTT. Translation gives CASSKQGRTDTQYF. The V gene is TRBV6-1, the J gene TRBJ2-3; a possible D gene is TRBD1 (6 bases). The CDR3 contains 14 residues. Between the trimmed V and J ends, which lost 6 bases and 1 base, there was a span of 11 bases. Germline CDR1 and CDR2: MNHNS and SASEGT.